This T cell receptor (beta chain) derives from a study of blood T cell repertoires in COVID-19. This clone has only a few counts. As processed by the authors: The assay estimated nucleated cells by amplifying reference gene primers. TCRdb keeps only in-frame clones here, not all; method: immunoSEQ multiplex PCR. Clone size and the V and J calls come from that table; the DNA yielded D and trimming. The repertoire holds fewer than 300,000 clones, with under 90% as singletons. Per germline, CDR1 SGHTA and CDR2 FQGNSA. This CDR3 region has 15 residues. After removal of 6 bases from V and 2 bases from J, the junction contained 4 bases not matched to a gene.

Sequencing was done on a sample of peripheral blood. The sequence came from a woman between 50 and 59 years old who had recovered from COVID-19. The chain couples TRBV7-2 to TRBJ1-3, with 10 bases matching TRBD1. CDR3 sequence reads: CASSPTGGAGNTIYF. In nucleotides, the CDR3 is TGTGCCAGCAGTCCGACAGGGGGCGCTGGAAACACCATATATTTT.